Listed below are T cell receptor beta chains from one sample, sequenced in a study of metastatic and nonmetastatic thyroid tumors. TCRdb re-analyzed the PCR reads through MiXCR. The sample has around 30,000 clones; roughly 17% are singletons. The sample consisted of blood. The receptors shown here come from a female donor with papillary thyroid cancer or a benign thyroid nodule (not recorded which). Some clones in this sample may be carry-over from other donors' samples. Both conserved end residues are part of each CDR3. Each record gives: clone size, J gene, V gene, CDR3 protein. Some rows mark clone size as missing; the rest say once, few, many or name a class of expanded clone.

>few|TRBJ2-3|TRBV2
CASSETGSSTDTQYF
>few|TRBJ2-7|TRBV28
CASSAVTTLYEQYF
>many|TRBJ2-3|TRBV20-1
CSARVSSGRGWDTQYF
>many|TRBJ2-1|TRBV4-2
CASSQYTGGQAYNEQFF
>many|TRBJ2-3|TRBV7-3
CASSARGGADTQYF
>many|TRBJ2-1|TRBV11-2
CASSLVWGGHEQFF
>.|TRBJ2-3|TRBV9
CASSEEEPTDTQYF
>few|TRBJ1-1|TRBV28
CASSLGGQGFTEAFF
>medium-sized|TRBJ2-7|TRBV27
CASSSLTGRVYEQYF
>.|TRBJ1-3|TRBV5-1
CASSFGLPGNTIYF
>.|TRBJ2-2|TRBV7-9
CASIPGLAGTGELFF
>.|TRBJ2-1|TRBV12-3/TRBV12-4
CASSLGREVSNEQFF
>.|TRBJ2-7|TRBV7-9
CASSFHHEQYF
>.|TRBJ2-1|TRBV11-2
CASSFGTGHRLKF
>many|TRBJ2-3|TRBV2
CASSEDRGAADTQYF
>few|TRBJ2-3|TRBV27
CASSPGQRDTQYF
>many|TRBJ1-4|TRBV30
CAWSVRGSANEKLFF
>few|TRBJ2-7|TRBV28
CASSLGPAIYEQYF